The clone carrying this TCR beta chain occurred a few times. As yet, its antigen is unknown. The sample comes from a study of CD8+ T cells in alopecia areata. Study-level background: Those treated were given oral tofacitinib at 5 to 10 mg twice daily.

Trimming took 6 bases from V and 9 from J; bases not matched to a gene: 8. Germline V gene data show CDR1 as LNHDA and CDR2 as SQIVND (reference sequence). CDR3 length equals 13 residues. The sample's treatment: oral pan-JAK inhibitor, 5-10 mg twice daily. Findings and limits, study-wide: Especially in alopecia totalis/universalis, lesional scalp showed greater clonality than normal scalp did.

In each case, RNA was isolated and then reverse transcribed into cDNA as the sequencing template. Assay used: immunoSEQ multiplex PCR; TCRdb lists only in-frame clones, some missing. Of roughly 120,000 clones listed, 53% are singletons. The genes are TRBV19 and TRBJ2-3; TRBD1 matches at 8 bases. This TCR derives from a human donor with alopecia areata. The sequences come from CD4+ T cells sorted from blood, collected at week 4, from a patient treated with tofacitinib. The CDR3 spells CASSGTAGGTQYF. CDR3 DNA sequence: TGTGCCAGTAGCGGCACGGCAGGGGGCACGCAGTATTTT.